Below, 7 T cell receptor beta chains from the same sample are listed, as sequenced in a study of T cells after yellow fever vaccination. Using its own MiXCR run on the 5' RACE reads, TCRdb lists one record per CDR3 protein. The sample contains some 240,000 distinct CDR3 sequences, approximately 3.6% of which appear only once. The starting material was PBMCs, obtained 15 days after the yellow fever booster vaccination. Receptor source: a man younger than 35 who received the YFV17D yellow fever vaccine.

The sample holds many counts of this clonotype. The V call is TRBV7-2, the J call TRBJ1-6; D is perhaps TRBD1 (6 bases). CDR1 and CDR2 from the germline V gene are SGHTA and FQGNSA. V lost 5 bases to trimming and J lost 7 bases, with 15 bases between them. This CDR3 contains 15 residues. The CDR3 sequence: CASSRETGPNSPLHF. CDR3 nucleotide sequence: TGTGCCAGCAGCAGAGAAACAGGGCCGAATTCACCCCTCCACTTT.

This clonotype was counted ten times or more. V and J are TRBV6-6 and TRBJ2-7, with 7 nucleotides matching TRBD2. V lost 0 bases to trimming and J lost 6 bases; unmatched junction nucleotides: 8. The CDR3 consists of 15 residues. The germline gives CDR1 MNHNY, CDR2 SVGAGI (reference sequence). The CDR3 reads CASSYSIPGGFEQYF. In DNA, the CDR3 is TGTGCCAGCAGTTACTCGATACCGGGGGGATTCGAGCAGTACTTC.

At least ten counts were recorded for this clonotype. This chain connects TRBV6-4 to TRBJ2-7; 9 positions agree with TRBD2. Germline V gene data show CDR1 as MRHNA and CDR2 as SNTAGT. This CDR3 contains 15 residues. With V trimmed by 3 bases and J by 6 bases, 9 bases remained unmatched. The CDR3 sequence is CASSEPAGGTCEQYV. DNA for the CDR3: TGTGCCAGCAGTGAACCAGCGGGGGGAACGTGCGAGCAGTACGTC.

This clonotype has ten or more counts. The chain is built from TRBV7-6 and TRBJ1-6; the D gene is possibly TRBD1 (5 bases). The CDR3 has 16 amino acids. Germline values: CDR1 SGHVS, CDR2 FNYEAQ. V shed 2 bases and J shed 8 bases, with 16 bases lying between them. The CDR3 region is CASSLTGTTRDSPLHF. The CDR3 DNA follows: TGTGCCAGCAGCTTAACCGGGACCACCCGGGATTCACCCCTCCACTTT.

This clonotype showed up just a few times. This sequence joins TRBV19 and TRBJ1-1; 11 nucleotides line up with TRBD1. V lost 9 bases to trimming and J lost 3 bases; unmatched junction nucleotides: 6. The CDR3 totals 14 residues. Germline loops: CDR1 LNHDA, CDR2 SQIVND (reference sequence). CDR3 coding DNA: TGTGCCAGAAGACCGGGACAGGGGGACACTGAAGCTTTCTTT. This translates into CARRPGQGDTEAFF.

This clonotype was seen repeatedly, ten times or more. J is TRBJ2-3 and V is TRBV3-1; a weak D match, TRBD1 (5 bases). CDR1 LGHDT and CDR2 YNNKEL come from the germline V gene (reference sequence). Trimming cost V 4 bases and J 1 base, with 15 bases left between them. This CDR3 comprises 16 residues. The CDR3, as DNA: TGTGCCAGCAGCCCCCCCCCTACCAGGGGCACAGATACGCAGTATTTT. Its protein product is CASSPPPTRGTDTQYF.

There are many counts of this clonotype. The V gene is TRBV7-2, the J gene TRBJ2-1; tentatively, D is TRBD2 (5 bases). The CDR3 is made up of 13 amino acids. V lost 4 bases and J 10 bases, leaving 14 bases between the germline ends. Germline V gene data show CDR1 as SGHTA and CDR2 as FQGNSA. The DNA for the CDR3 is TGTGCCAGCAGCTATACTAGTTTCTCCGAGCAGTTCTTC. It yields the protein CASSYTSFSEQFF. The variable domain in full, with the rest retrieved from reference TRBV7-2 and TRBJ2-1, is GAGVSQSPSNKVTEKGKDVELRCDPISGHTALYWYRQSLGQGLEFLIYFQGNSAPDKSGLPSDRFSAERTGGSVSTLTIQRTQQEDSAVYLCASSYTSFSEQFFGPGTRLTVL.